Reported below is one T cell receptor beta chain. Clones were read by immunoSEQ multiplex PCR, and TCRdb kept only the in-frame ones, dropping some. In the table there are 200,000 to 300,000 clones, approximately 86% of which are singletons. This record belongs to a study of blood T cell repertoires in COVID-19. The CDR3 runs to 16 residues. V was cut by 1 base and J by 7 bases, with 14 bases left in between. Germline-derived CDR1 and CDR2 are LGHDT and YNNKEL (reference sequence). In Seattle, patients joined the study during active infection and were tracked longitudinally. Material for sequencing was peripheral blood. The chain has TRBV3-1 (or the pseudogene TRBV3-2) and TRBJ1-6, with D perhaps matching TRBD1 (5 bases). The clonotype was recovered from an older woman with COVID-19, enrolled during active disease. Written as DNA, the CDR3 is TGTGCCAGCAGCCAAGGCGGGGCCTCGAAGAATTCACCCCTCCACTTT. Its protein is CASSQGGASKNSPLHF.